This T cell receptor beta chain stems from a study of response to subunit inactivated influenza vaccine. The CDR3 totals 18 residues. Per germline, CDR1 SGHAT and CDR2 FQDESV (reference sequence). With V trimmed by 6 bases and J by 8 bases, 20 bases remained unmatched. TCRdb processed the RT-PCR reads anew with MiXCR; each CDR3 protein has one entry. The data hold more than 500,000 distinct CDR3 sequences, with about 11% observed a single time. These records were also assigned to another study, of T cells expressing NK-cell markers. As that report states: With UMIs, 5'RACE template switching was used to make TCR beta cDNA. It was from sorted CD3+CD56+NKG2C+, CD3+CD56+NKG2C- and CD3+CD56-NKG2C+ T cells that TCR beta repertoires came. Most of the eight sequenced donors were classified as HCMV-seropositive, and one was classified as seronegative.

The sequence was obtained from a man aged 45 to 65 who received an inactivated influenza vaccine. The rearrangement uses TRBV11-1 and TRBJ2-1, with 9 bases lining up with TRBD2. Sequencing was performed on PBMCs from blood, taken on the day of vaccination. The CDR3 DNA reads as TGTGCCAGCAGTCAAACTGGCGGCGGGAGGGCCTCTATCTATGAGCAGTTCTTC. Residues: CASSQTGGGRASIYEQFF. Full variable domain (missing parts from reference TRBV11-1 and TRBJ2-1): EAEVAQSPRYKITEKSQAVAFWCDPISGHATLYWYRQILGQGPELLVQFQDESVVDDSQLPKDRFSAERLKGVDSTLKIQPAELGDSAMYLCASSQTGGGRASIYEQFFGPGTRLTVL.